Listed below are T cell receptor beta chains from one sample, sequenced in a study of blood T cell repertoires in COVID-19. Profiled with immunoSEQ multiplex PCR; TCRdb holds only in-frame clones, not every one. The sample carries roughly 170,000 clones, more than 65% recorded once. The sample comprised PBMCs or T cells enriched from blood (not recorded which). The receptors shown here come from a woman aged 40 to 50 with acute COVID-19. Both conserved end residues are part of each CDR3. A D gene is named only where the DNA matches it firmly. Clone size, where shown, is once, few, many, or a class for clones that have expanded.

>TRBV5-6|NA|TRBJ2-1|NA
TGTGCCAGCAGCTTGGAACTAGTTAATGAGCAGTTCTTC
CASSLELVNEQFF
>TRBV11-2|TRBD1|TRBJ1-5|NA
TGTGCCAGCAGCTTAGGACAGGGAAATCAGCCCCAGCATTTT
CASSLGQGNQPQHF
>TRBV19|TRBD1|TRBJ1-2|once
TGTGCCAGTGCCAACCAGGGGGTTGGATATGGCTACACCTTC
CASANQGVGYGYTF
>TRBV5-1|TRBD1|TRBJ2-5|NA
TGCGCCAGCAGCTTAACAGGGGGCATCGAGACCCAGTACTTC
CASSLTGGIETQYF
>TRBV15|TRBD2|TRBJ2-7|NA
TGTGCCACCAGCAGAGAACTAGCGGGAGGCTACGAGCAGTACTTC
CATSRELAGGYEQYF
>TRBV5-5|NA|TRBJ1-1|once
TGTGCCAGCAGCTTGGGAGAGAACACTGAAGCTTTCTTT
CASSLGENTEAFF
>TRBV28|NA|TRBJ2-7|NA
TGTGCCAGCAGTTCTAGCTCCTACGAGCAGTACTTC
CASSSSSYEQYF
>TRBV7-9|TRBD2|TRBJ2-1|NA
TGTGCCAGCAGCTCACGGACAGCGGGGGGAGCCTACAATGAGCAGTTCTTC
CASSSRTAGGAYNEQFF
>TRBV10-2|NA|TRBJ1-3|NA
TGCGCCAGCAGTGGGTCAGGGGTTGCTGGAAACACCATATATTTT
CASSGSGVAGNTIYF
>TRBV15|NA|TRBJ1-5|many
TGTGCCACCAGCAGAGATCCGGGGGGCAATCAGCCCCAGCATTTT
CATSRDPGGNQPQHF
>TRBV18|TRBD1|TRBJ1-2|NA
TGTGCCAGCTCACCCGCAGGGGGCGGTGGCTACACCTTC
CASSPAGGGGYTF
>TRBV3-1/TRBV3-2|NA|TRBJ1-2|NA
TGTGCCAGCAGCCAAGCCAGGACAGCTTTCCTCTATGGCTACACCTTC
CASSQARTAFLYGYTF
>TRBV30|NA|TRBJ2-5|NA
TGTGCCTGGAGTGTACCCCCTCAGGCCCAGTACTTC
CAWSVPPQAQYF
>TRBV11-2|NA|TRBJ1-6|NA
TGTGCCAGCAGCCCTCCGACAGGCTCAAGTTCACCCCTCCACTTT
CASSPPTGSSSPLHF
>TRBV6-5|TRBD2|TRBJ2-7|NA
TGTGCCAGCACCTCGGGACTAGCGGCCTCCTACGAGCAGTACTTC
CASTSGLAASYEQYF
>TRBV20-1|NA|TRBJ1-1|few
TGCAGTGCTAGTCCCAGGAGCGGCAGCACTGAAGCTTTCTTT
CSASPRSGSTEAFF
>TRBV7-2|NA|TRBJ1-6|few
TGTGCCAGCACCGTTACAGGGTTCTCACCCCTCCACTTT
CASTVTGFSPLHF
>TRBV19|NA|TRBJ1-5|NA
TGTGCCAGTGGGGACAAGAATCAGCCCCAGCATTTT
CASGDKNQPQHF
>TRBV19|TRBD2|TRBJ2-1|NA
TGTGCCAGTAGTATCCTAGCGGGAGGTTCTCACAATGAGCAGTTCTTC
CASSILAGGSHNEQFF
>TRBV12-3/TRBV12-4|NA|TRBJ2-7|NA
TGTGCCAGCAGTTCCTTCCCTTACGAGCAGTACTTC
CASSSFPYEQYF
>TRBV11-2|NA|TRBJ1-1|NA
TGTGCCAGCAGCTTAAGGGAGACAAACACTGAAGCTTTCTTT
CASSLRETNTEAFF
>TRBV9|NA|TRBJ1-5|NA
TGTGCCAGCAGCGCGACGGGTGATAGCAATCAGCCCCAGCATTTT
CASSATGDSNQPQHF
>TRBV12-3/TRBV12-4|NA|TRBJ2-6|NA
TGTGCCAGCATCTTCTCTGGGGCCAACGTCCTGACTTTC
CASIFSGANVLTF
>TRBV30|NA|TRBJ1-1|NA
TGTGCCTGGAGAGACAGGTTCAGGTTGGACACTGAAGCTTTCTTT
CAWRDRFRLDTEAFF
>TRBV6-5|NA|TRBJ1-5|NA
TGTGCCAGCAGGCCTACAGGGTCGGGGAATCAGCCCCAGCATTTT
CASRPTGSGNQPQHF
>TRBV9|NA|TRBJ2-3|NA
TGTGCCAGCAGCGTAGCAGGGGTAGTGGCAGATACGCAGTATTTT
CASSVAGVVADTQYF
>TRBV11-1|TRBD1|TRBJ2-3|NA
TGTGCCAGCAGCTTAGGGACAGGGATCACAGATACGCAGTATTTT
CASSLGTGITDTQYF
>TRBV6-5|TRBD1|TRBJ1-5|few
TGTGCCAGCAGTTACAGGGGGCCAGATCAGCCCCAGCATTTT
CASSYRGPDQPQHF
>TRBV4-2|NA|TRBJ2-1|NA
TGTGCCAGCAGCCGTAGCGAGACATTCCAAGGTGAGCAGTTCTTC
CASSRSETFQGEQFF
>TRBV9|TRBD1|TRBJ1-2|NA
TGTGCCAGCAGCGGAACAGGGGTTAGTACGGGGACCTATGGCTACACCTTC
CASSGTGVSTGTYGYTF
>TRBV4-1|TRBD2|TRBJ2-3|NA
TGCGCCAGCAGCCAAGTCGAGGGACTAGCGACAGATACGCAGTATTTT
CASSQVEGLATDTQYF
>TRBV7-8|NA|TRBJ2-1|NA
TGTGCCAGCAGCTTAGGGCCAGATCGGGGAGAGCAGTTCTTC
CASSLGPDRGEQFF
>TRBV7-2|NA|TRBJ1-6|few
TGTGCCAGCAGCTCAATAGGGGGACCCAATTCACCCCTCCACTTT
CASSSIGGPNSPLHF
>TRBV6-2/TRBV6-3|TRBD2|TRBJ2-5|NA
TGTGCCAGCAGTTATGGGGGAACTAGCGGACGCTCAAGAGAGACCCAGTACTTC
CASSYGGTSGRSRETQYF
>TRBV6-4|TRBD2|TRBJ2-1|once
TGTGCCAGCAGTCCCCTCAGGACTAGCGGGGGTCACAATGAGCAGTTCTTC
CASSPLRTSGGHNEQFF
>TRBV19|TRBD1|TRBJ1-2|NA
TGTGCCAGTAGTATGGGACAGGGACTAAGTGGCTACACCTTC
CASSMGQGLSGYTF
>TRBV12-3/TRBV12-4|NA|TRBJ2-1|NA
TGTGCCAGCAGTTTAGGGACAGACAATGAGCAGTTCTTC
CASSLGTDNEQFF
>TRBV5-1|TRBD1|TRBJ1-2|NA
TGCGCCAGCACGTCAACGACAGGGGTGGATGGCTACACCTTC
CASTSTTGVDGYTF
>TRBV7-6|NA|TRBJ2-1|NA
TGTGCCAGCAGCTTAGATAAGGCAGGGGTTCCCTACAATGAGCAGTTCTTC
CASSLDKAGVPYNEQFF
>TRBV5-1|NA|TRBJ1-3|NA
TGCGCCAGCAGCTTGGCCCCGGGGGGCACCATATATTTT
CASSLAPGGTIYF
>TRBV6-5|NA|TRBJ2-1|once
TGTGCCAGCTCTGTTGGGTCCGGGAACAATGAGCAGTTCTTC
CASSVGSGNNEQFF
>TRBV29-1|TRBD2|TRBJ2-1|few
TGCAGCGTTGTTGTAGCGGGAGTGATCGACAATGAGCAGTTCTTC
CSVVVAGVIDNEQFF
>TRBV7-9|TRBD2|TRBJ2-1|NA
TGTGCCAGCAGGCGCGAGTTAGCGGGAGGGTGGGATGAGCAGTTCTTC
CASRRELAGGWDEQFF
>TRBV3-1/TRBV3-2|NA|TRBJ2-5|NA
TGTGCCAGCAGCCAAGGGACTAATAACTACCAAGAGACCCAGTACTTC
CASSQGTNNYQETQYF
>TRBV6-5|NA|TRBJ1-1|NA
TGTGCCAGCATATCACAGGTTGAAGCTTTCTTT
CASISQVEAFF
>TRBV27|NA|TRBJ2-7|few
TGTGCCAGCAAGACAAGTCAGGGTAACTACGAGCAGTACTTC
CASKTSQGNYEQYF
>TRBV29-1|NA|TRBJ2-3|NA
TGCAGCGTCGCTTGGAGCGTCACAGATACGCAGTATTTT
CSVAWSVTDTQYF
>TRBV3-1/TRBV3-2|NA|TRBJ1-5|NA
TGTGCCAGCAGCCACCGGGTGGATCAGCCCCAGCATTTT
CASSHRVDQPQHF
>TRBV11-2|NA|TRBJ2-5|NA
TGTGCCAGCAGCTTTAGCGGACCCCAAGAGACCCAGTACTTC
CASSFSGPQETQYF
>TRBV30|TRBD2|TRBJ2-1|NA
TGTGCCTGGAGTGTTGGCAGTGGCGGGAGGGCCCCCTACTCCGGGCCTGAGCAGTTCTTC
CAWSVGSGGRAPYSGPEQFF
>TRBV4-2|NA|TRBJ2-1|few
TGTGCCAGCAGCCAAGATAACTCCGGGACCTACAATGAGCAGTTCTTC
CASSQDNSGTYNEQFF
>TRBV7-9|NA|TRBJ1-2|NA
TGTGCCAGCAGCTTAGCGACAGGAGCAAACTATGGCTACACCTTC
CASSLATGANYGYTF
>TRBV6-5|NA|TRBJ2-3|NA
TGTGCCAGCAGTCCTACTCTAACTAGCACAGATACGCAGTATTTT
CASSPTLTSTDTQYF
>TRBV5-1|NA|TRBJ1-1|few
TGCGCCAGCAGCTTCTCAGGGTTGAAAACTGAAGCTTTCTTT
CASSFSGLKTEAFF
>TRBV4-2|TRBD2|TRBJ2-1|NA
TGTGCCAGCAGCCAAGCCCTAGCGGGAACCTACAATGAGCAGTTCTTC
CASSQALAGTYNEQFF
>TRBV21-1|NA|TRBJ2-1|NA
TGTGCCAGCAGCCAGCCGAGACTAGCGGGGAAGAATGAGCAGTTCTTC
CASSQPRLAGKNEQFF
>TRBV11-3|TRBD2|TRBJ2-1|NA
TGTGCCAGCAGCCAAGCGGGAGGTGACTACAATGAGCAGTTCTTC
CASSQAGGDYNEQFF
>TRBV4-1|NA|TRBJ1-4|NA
TGCGCCAGCAGTATAACGGAGACAGCTAATGAAAAACTGTTTTTT
CASSITETANEKLFF